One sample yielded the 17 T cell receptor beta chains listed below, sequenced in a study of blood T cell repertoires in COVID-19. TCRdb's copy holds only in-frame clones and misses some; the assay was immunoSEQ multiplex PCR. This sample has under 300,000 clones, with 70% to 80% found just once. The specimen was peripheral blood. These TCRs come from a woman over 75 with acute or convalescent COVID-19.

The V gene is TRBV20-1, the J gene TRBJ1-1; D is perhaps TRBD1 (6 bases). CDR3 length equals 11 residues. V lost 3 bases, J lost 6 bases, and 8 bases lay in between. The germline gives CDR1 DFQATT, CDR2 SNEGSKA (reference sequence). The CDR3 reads CSASGGPEAFF. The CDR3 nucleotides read TGCAGTGCTAGTGGGGGCCCTGAAGCTTTCTTT.

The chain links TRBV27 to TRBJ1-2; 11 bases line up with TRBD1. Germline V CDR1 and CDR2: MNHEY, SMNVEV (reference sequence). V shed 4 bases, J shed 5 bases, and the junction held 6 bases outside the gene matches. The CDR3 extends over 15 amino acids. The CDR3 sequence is CASSSTGQGGYGYTF. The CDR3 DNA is TGTGCCAGCAGTTCGACGGGACAGGGGGGTTATGGCTACACCTTC.

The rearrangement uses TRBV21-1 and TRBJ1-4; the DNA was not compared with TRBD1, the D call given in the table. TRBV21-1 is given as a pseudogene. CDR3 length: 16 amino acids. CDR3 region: CASSSRTLRPREKLFF. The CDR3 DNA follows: TGTGCCAGCAGCTCTCGGACACTCCGACCCCGCGAAAAACTGTTTTTT.

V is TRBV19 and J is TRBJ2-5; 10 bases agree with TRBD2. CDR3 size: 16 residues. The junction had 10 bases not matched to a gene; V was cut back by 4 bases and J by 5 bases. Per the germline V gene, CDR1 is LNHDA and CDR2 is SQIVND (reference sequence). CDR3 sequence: CASSRSSGSILETQYF. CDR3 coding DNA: TGTGCCAGTAGTAGATCTAGCGGGAGTATTTTGGAGACCCAGTACTTC.

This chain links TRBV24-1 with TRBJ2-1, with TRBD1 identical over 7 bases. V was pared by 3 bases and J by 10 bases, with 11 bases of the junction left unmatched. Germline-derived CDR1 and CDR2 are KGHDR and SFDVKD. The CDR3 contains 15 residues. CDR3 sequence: CATSDPRQGNGEQFF. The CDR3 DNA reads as TGTGCCACCAGTGATCCCCGACAGGGTAACGGCGAGCAGTTCTTC.

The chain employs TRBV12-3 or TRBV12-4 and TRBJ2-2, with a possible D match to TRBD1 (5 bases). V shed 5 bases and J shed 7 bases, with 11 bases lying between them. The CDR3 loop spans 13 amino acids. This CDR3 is CASSPQGGGELFF. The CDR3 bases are TGTGCCAGCAGTCCCCAGGGTGGCGGGGAGCTGTTTTTT.

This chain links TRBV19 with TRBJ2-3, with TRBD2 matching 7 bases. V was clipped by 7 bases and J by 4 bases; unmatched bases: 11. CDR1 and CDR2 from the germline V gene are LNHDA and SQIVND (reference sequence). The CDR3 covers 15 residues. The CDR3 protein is CASNEWGGPSDTQYF. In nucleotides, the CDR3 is TGTGCCAGTAACGAGTGGGGAGGGCCCTCAGATACGCAGTATTTT. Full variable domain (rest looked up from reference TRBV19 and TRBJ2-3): DGGITQSPKYLFRKEGQNVTLSCEQNLNHDAMYWYRQDPGQGLRLIYYSQIVNDFQKGDIAEGYSVSREKKESFPLTVTSAQKNPTAFYLCASNEWGGPSDTQYFGPGTRLTVL.

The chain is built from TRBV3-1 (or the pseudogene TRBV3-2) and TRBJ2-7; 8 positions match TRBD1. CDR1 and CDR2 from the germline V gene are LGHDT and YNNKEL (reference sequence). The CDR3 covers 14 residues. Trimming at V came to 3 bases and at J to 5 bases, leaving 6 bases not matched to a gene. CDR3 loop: CASSQGQARNEQYF. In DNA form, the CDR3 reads TGTGCCAGCAGCCAGGGACAGGCCAGGAACGAGCAGTACTTC.

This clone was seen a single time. The CDR3 DNA follows: TGTGCCAGCAGCCAAGTAGCTCAGGGGGCCCAGTACTTC. Its translation is CASSQVAQGAQYF. V and J are TRBV3-1 (or the pseudogene TRBV3-2) and TRBJ2-5; 7 bases line up with TRBD1. Germline trimming cut 1 base from V and 9 bases from J; bases unmatched to any gene: 5. The CDR3 length is 13 residues. In germline, CDR1 is LGHDT, CDR2 YNNKEL (reference sequence).

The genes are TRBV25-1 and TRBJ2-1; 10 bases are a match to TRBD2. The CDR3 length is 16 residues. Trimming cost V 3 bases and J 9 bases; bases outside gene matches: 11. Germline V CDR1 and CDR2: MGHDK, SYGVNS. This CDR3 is CASSDRASGRAGEQFF. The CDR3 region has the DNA TGTGCCAGCAGTGACAGGGCTAGCGGGAGAGCGGGTGAGCAGTTCTTC.

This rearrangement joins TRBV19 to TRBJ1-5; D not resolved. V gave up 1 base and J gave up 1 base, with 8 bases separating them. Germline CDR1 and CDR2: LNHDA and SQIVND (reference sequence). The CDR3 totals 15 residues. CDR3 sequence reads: CASSIVARSNQPQHF. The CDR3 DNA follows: TGTGCCAGTAGTATAGTAGCACGGAGCAATCAGCCCCAGCATTTT.

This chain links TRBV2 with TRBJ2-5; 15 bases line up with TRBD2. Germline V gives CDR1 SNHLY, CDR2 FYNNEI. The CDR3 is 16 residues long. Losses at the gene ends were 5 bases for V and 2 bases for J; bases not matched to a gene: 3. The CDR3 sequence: CASSKGLAGGQETQYF. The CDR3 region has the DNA TGTGCCAGCAGTAAGGGACTAGCGGGGGGACAAGAGACCCAGTACTTC.

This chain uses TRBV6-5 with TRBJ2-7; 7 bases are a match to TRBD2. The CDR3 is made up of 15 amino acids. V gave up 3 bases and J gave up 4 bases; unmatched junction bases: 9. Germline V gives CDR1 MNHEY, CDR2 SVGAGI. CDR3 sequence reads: CASSYQGGMKYEQYF. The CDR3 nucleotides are TGTGCCAGCAGTTATCAGGGAGGGATGAAGTACGAGCAGTACTTC.

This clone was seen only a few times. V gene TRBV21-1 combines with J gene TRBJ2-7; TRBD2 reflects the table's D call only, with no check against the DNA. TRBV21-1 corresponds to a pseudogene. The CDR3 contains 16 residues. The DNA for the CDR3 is TGTGCCAGCAGCAAATTGTCTGGACTAGCGGGCTACGAGCAGTACTTC. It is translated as CASSKLSGLAGYEQYF.

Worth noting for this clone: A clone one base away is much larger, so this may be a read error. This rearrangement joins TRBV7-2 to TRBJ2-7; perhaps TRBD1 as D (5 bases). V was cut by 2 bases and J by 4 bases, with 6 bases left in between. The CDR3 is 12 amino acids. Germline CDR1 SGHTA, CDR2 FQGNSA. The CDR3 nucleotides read TGTGCCAGCAGCTTACAGGGTTACGAGCAGTACTTC. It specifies CASSLQGYEQYF.

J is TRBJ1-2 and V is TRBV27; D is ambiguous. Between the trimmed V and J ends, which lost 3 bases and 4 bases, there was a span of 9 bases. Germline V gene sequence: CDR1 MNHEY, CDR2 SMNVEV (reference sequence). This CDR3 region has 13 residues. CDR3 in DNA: TGTGCCAGCAGTTTTACTTCCTCCTATGGCTACACCTTC. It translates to CASSFTSSYGYTF.

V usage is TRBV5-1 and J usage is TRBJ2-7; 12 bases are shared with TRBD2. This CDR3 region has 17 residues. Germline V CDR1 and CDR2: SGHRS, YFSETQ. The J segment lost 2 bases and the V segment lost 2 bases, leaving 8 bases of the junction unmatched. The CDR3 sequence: CASSLQPSGRVAYEQYF. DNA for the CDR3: TGCGCCAGCAGCTTACAGCCTAGCGGGAGGGTCGCCTACGAGCAGTACTTC.